This T cell receptor (beta chain) was observed in a study of T cell responses to AZD1222 COVID-19 vaccine. Study observations and caveats: Unmutated variant regions are reportedly the target of nearly half of TCRs that are spike-specific. Scientists sampled the repertoires only once the peak T cell response had passed. Most donors were white British and more were female, and clonal diversity was possibly underestimated.

The protocol was immunoSEQ multiplex PCR, while the TCRdb copy is restricted to in-frame clones and leaves out a portion. In the table there are roughly 99,000 clones, about 93% of which are singletons. A word on this clone: The antigen remains undetermined. The same CDR3 is also encoded by other DNA sequences in this sample.

Germline loops: CDR1 KGHDR, CDR2 SFDVKD. V gave up 3 bases and J gave up 3 bases; unmatched junction bases: 3. This CDR3 has 16 residues. The source of this sequence is an adult in good health. The source material was peripheral blood, sampled on day 0 of AZD1222 vaccination. This chain joins TRBV24-1 and TRBJ2-3; TRBD2 matches 12 bases. The CDR3 DNA reads TGTGCCACCAGTGATACCGGACTAGCGGGGACAGATACGCAGTATTTT. The encoded protein is CATSDTGLAGTDTQYF.